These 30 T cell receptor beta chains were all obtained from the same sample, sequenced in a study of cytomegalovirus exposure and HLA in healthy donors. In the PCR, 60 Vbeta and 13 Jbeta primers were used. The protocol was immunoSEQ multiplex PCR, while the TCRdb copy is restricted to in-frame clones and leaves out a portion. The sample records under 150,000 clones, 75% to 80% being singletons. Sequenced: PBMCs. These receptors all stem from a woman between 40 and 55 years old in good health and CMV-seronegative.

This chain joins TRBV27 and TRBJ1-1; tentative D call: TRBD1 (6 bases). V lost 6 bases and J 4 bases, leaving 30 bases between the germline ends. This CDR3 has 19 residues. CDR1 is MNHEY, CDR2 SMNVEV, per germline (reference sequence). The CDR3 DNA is TGTGCCAGCAGGTTGACAGGCCTCCTAGTTCGCTGGGAAGGCACTGAAGCTTTCTTT. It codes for CASRLTGLLVRWEGTEAFF.

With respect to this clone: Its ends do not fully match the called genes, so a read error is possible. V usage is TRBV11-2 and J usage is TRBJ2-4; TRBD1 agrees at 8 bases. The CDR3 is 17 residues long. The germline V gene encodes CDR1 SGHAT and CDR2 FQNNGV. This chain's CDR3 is CAGSLGRDRLAKNIQYF. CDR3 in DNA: TGTGCCGGCAGCTTAGGCCGGGACAGGCTAGCCAAAAACATTCAGTACTTC.

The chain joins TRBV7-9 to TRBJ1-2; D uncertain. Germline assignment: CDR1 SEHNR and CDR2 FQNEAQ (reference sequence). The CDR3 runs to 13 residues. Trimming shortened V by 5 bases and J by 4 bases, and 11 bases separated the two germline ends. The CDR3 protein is CASSQQAGYGYTF. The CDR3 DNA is TGTGCCAGCAGCCAACAAGCGGGCTATGGCTACACCTTC.

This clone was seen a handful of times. The CDR3 DNA reads as TGTGCCAGCAGTGACAGTTTTAGTGAAAAACTGTTTTTT. Protein product: CASSDSFSEKLFF. This rearrangement joins TRBV28 to TRBJ1-4, with TRBD1 as a possible D gene (5 bases). V gave up 5 bases and J gave up 7 bases, with 11 bases separating them. From germline, CDR1 is MDHEN and CDR2 SYDVKM. The CDR3 length is 13 residues. The full variable domain, its missing parts supplied by reference TRBV28 and TRBJ1-4, is DVKVTQSSRYLVKRTGEKVFLECVQDMDHENMFWYRQDPGLGLRLIYFSYDVKMKEKGDIPEGYSVSREKKERFSLILESASTNQTSMYLCASSDSFSEKLFFGSGTQLSVL.

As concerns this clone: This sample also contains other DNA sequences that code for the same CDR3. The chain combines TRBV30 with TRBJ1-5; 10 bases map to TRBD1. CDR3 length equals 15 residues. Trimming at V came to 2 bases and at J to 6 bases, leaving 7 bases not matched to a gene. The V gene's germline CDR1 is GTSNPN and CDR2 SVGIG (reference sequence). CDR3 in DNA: TGTGCCTGGAGTTCCCGGGACAGGGGACGTCAGCCCCAGCATTTT. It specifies CAWSSRDRGRQPQHF.

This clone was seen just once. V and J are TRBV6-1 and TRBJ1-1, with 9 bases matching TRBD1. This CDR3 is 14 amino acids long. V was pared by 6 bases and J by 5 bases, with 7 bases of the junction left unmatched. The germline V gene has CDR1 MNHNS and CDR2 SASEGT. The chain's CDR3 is CASSQTGGGTEAFF. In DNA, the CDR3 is TGTGCCAGCAGCCAAACAGGGGGCGGGACTGAAGCTTTCTTT.

DNA for the CDR3: TGTGCCAGCAGCCAGACAAATGAGCAGTTCTTC. This gives the protein CASSQTNEQFF. The chain carries TRBV28 and TRBJ2-1; D is undetermined. With 6 bases removed from V and 7 bases from J, the gap between germline ends came to 7 bases. The CDR3 has 11 residues. Germline V lookup: CDR1 MDHEN, CDR2 SYDVKM.

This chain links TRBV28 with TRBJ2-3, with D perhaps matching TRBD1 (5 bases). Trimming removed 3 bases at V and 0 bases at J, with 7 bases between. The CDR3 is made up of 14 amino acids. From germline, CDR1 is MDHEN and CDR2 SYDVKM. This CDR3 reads CASSFAGSTDTQYF. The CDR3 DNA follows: TGTGCCAGCAGTTTTGCAGGGAGCACAGATACGCAGTATTTT. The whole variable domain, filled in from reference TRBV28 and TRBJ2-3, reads DVKVTQSSRYLVKRTGEKVFLECVQDMDHENMFWYRQDPGLGLRLIYFSYDVKMKEKGDIPEGYSVSREKKERFSLILESASTNQTSMYLCASSFAGSTDTQYFGPGTRLTVL.

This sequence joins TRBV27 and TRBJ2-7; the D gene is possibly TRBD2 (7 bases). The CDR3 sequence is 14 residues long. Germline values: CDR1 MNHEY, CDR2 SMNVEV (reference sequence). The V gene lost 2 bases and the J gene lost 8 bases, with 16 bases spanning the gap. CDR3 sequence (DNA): TGTGCCAGCAGTTTAGGGGGGGCGGGTGGGCAGCAGTACTTC. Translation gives CASSLGGAGGQQYF.

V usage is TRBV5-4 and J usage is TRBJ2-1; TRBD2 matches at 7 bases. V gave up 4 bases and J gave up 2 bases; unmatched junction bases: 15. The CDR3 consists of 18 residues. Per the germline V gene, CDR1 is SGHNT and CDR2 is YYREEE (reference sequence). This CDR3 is CASSPLMRSGTPYNEQFF. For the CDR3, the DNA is TGTGCCAGCAGCCCTCTTATGAGAAGCGGGACCCCCTACAATGAGCAGTTCTTC.

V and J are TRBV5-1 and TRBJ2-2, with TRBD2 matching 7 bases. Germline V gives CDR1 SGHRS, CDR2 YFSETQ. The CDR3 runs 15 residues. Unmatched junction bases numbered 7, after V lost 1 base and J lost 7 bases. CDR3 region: CASSLTSDNGGELFF. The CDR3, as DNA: TGCGCCAGCAGCTTGACTAGCGACAATGGCGGGGAGCTGTTTTTT. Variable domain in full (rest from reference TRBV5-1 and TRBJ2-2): KAGVTQTPRYLIKTRGQQVTLSCSPISGHRSVSWYQQTPGQGLQFLFEYFSETQRNKGNFPGRFSGRQFSNSRSEMNVSTLELGDSALYLCASSLTSDNGGELFFGEGSRLTVL.

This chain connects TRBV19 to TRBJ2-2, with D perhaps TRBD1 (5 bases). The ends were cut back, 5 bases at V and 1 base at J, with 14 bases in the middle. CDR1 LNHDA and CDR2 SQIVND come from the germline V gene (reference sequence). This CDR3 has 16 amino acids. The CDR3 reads CASSDRQRRNTGELFF. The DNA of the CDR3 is TGTGCCAGTAGTGACAGACAGAGGCGGAACACCGGGGAGCTGTTTTTT.

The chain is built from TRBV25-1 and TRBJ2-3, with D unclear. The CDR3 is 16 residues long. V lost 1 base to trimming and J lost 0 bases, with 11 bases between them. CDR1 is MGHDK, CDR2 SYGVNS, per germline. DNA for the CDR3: TGTGCCAGCAGTGAATCTGGAGAGAGTAGCACAGATACGCAGTATTTT. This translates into CASSESGESSTDTQYF.

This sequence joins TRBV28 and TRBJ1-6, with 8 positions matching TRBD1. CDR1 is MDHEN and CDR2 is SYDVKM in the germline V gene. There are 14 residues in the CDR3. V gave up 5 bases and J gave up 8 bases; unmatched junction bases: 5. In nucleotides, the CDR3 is TGTGCCAGCAGTCGGACAGGGCTAGATTCACCCCTCCACTTT. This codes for CASSRTGLDSPLHF.

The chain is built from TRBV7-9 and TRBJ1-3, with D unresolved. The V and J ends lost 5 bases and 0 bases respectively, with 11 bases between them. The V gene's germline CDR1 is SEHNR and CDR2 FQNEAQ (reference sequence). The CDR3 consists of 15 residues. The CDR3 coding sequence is TGTGCCAGCAGCGACAAGTATGACTCTGGAAACACCATATATTTT. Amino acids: CASSDKYDSGNTIYF.

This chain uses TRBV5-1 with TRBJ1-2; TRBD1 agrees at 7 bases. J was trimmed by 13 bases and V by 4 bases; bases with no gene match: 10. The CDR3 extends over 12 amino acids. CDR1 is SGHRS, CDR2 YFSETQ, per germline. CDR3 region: CASSPGQERSTF. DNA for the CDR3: TGCGCCAGCAGCCCCGGACAGGAGCGAAGCACCTTC.

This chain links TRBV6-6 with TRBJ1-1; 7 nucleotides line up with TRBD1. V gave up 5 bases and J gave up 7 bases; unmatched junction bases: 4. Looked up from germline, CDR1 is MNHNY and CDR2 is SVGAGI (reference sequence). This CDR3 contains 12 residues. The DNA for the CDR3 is TGTGCCAGCAGTCCAGACAGGGTTGAAGCTTTCTTT. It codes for CASSPDRVEAFF.

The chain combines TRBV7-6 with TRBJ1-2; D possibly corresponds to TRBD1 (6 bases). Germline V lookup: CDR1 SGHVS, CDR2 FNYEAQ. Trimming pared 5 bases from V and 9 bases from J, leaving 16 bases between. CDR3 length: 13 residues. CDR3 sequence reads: CASSLQGQGSYTF. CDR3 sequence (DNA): TGTGCCAGCAGCCTCCAGGGGCAGGGGAGCTACACCTTC. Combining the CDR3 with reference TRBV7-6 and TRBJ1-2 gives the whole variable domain GAGVSQSPRYKVTKRGQDVALRCDPISGHVSLYWYRQALGQGPEFLTYFNYEAQQDKSGLPNDRFSAERPEGSISTLTIQRTEQRDSAMYRCASSLQGQGSYTFGSGTRLTVV.

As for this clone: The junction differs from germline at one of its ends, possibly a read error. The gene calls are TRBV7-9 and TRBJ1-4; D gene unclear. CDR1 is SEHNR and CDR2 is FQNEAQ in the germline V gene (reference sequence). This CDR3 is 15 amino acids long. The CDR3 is CSSSLVRHWDEKLFF. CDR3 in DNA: TGTTCCAGCAGCTTAGTGAGACACTGGGATGAAAAACTGTTTTTT.

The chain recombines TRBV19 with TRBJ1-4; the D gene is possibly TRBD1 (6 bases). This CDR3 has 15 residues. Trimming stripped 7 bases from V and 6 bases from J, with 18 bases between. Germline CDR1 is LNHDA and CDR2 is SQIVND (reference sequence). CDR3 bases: TGTGCCAGTACCAAAGTCGGGACATGGGATGAAAAACTGTTTTTT. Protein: CASTKVGTWDEKLFF.

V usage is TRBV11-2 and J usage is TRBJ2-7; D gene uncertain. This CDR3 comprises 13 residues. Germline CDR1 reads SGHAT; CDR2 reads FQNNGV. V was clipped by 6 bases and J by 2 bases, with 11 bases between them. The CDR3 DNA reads TGTGCCAGCAGTCCCGGGTTGCCCTACGAGCAGTACTTC. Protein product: CASSPGLPYEQYF.

CDR3 amino acids: CASSEGTGGTEAFF. The CDR3 DNA follows: TGCGCCAGCAGTGAGGGGACAGGGGGCACTGAAGCTTTCTTT. The V gene is TRBV10-2, the J gene TRBJ1-1; 11 bases agree with TRBD1. This CDR3 is 14 amino acids long. The ends lost 2 bases at V and 4 bases at J; junction bases unmatched: 0. CDR1 is WSHSY, CDR2 SAAADI, per germline.

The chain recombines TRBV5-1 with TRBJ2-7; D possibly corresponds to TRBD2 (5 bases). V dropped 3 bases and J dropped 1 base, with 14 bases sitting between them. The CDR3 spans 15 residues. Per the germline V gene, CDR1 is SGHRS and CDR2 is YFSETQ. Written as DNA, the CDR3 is TGCGCCAGCAGCTCCCTGGTCGGCGGGTCCTACGAGCAGTACTTC. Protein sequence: CASSSLVGGSYEQYF.

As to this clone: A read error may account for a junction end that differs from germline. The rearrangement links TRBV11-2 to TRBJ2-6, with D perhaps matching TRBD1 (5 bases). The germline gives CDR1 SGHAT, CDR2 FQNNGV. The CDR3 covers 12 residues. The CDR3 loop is CASSSGANGLTF. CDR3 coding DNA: TGTGCCAGCAGCTCTGGGGCCAACGGCCTGACTTTC.

CDR3 nucleotides: TGTGCCAGCAGCCCCAGGGCTTTCACTGAAGCTTTCTTT. Protein: CASSPRAFTEAFF. J is TRBJ1-1 and V is TRBV6-1; D possibly corresponds to TRBD1 (5 bases). V was pared by 6 bases and J by 4 bases, with 12 bases between. The CDR3 covers 13 residues. The germline CDR1 and CDR2 sequences are MNHNS and SASEGT.

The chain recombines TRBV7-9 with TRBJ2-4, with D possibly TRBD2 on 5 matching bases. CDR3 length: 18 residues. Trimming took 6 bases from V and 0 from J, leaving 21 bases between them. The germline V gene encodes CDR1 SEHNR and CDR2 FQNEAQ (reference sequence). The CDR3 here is CASSPNVGGHLAKNIQYF. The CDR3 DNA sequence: TGTGCCAGCAGTCCGAACGTAGGAGGTCACCTAGCCAAAAACATTCAGTACTTC.

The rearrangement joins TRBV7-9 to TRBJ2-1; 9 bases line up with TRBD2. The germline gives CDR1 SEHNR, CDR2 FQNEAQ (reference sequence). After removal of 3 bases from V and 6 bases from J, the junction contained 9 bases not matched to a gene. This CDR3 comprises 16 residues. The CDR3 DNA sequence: TGTGCCAGCAGCTTGGGACCCGGGACTAGCCTCAATGAGCAGTTCTTC. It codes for CASSLGPGTSLNEQFF.

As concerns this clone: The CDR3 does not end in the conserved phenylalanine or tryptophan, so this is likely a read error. CDR3 protein: CASPRQDTEAFL. For the CDR3, the DNA is TGTGCCAGTCCCCGACAAGACACTGAAGCTTTCCTT. The chain employs TRBV19 and TRBJ1-1; D is unresolved. CDR3 length equals 12 residues. From germline, CDR1 is LNHDA and CDR2 SQIVND (reference sequence). V was trimmed by 8 bases and J by 3 bases, leaving 10 bases between them.

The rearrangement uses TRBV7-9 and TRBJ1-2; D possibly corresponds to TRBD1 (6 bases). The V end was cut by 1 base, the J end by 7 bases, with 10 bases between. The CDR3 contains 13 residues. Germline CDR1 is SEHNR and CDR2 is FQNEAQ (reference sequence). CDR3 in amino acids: CASSLGRDIGYTF. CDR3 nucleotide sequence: TGTGCCAGCAGCTTAGGACGGGACATTGGCTACACCTTC.

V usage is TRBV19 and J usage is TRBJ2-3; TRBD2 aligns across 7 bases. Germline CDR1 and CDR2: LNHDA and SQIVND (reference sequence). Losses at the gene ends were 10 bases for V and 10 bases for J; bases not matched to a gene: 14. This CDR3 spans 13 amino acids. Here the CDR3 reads CATQRDPLSAQYF. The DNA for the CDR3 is TGTGCCACCCAGCGGGACCCCCTAAGTGCGCAGTATTTT.